Included here is one TCR beta chain sequence, with context. The antigen remains unidentified. This sample is drawn from a study of shared clonotypes between healthy human individuals. As for the study in general: Donors were a couple of women and a few men aged 18 to 49. Study conclusions and caveats: Naive CD4 clonotypes were shared across a handful of donors at 4.5% to 6.5%.

Assay execution took place at the deep level. An even split of each subset's genomic DNA across several immunoSEQ plates was performed. Generated by immunoSEQ multiplex PCR, the TCRdb table keeps only in-frame clones and is missing some. The sample contains 2 million to 2.5 million clones, roughly 91% of which appear only once. The CDR3 runs 15 residues. V was clipped by 4 bases and J by 7 bases, with 17 bases between them. The germline V gene encodes CDR1 MNHEY and CDR2 SMNVEV (reference sequence). Selected positively for CCR7 and CD45RO-negative, naive CD8 cells excluded terminally differentiated effector memory CD45RA+ cells.

The chain has TRBV27 and TRBJ2-1; TRBD2 might be the D (6 bases). Sequencing used naive CD8+ T cells from PBMCs. The TCR was taken from a man aged 18 to 29 in good health. Some clones in this sample may be carry-over from other donors' samples. CDR3 sequence: CASSSVGGFSNEQFF. In DNA form, the CDR3 reads TGTGCCAGCAGTTCCGTTGGGGGGTTTAGTAATGAGCAGTTCTTC.